A selection of T cell receptor beta chains follows, all from one sample in a study of T cell responses to AZD1222 COVID-19 vaccine. Only in-frame clones appear in the TCRdb table, and some are missing; sequencing was by immunoSEQ multiplex PCR. This repertoire shows under 200,000 clones, 80% to 95% found once; its top ten account for 3.5% to 5%. Sample: peripheral blood, taken on day 0 of AZD1222 vaccination. The receptor set was obtained from an adult in good health. CDR3s leave out the opening cysteine and the closing phenylalanine or tryptophan.

TRBV2	11	TRBJ2-2	ASRTQGGGELF
TRBV5-4	12	TRBJ1-1	ASSSMGGYGEAF
TRBV30	13	TRBJ2-1	AWSGTDIIGNEQF
TRBV3-1/TRBV3-2	13	TRBJ2-4	ASSQVVSAKNIQY
TRBV5-4	11	TRBJ1-5	ASSTQEGQPQH
TRBV19	12	TRBJ2-7	ASSSFGTPHEQY
TRBV19	15	TRBJ2-1	ASTPSPAATYYNEQF
TRBV7-8	12	TRBJ2-7	ASSSYPNRDEQY
TRBV7-6	11	TRBJ1-1	ASSLGANTEAF
TRBV10-3	13	TRBJ2-2	AIGTSPTNTGELF
TRBV12-3/TRBV12-4	10	TRBJ1-3	ASSLRGNTIY
TRBV5-1	12	TRBJ2-7	ASSTGLSPYEQY
TRBV7-9	12	TRBJ2-7	ASSFGQPSYEQY
TRBV29-1	12	TRBJ2-3	SVAPLTLGTGKS
TRBV5-6	14	TRBJ2-1	ASSLGGTGGAYEQF
TRBV7-9	12	TRBJ1-1	ASSPRTGNTEAF
TRBV6-1	9	TRBJ2-7	ASGADYEQY
TRBV5-6	13	TRBJ1-2	ASSLRGGAGYGYT
TRBV25-1	15	TRBJ2-3	ASSEHLTGRVTDTQY
TRBV29-1	12	TRBJ2-1	SVEGASGSNEQF
TRBV5-1	11	TRBJ2-7	ASSYGTAVEQY
TRBV7-2	12	TRBJ2-5	ASSLTGWGETQY
TRBV30	13	TRBJ2-3	AWSRGTVFADTQY
TRBV7-8	12	TRBJ1-1	ASSLAGTTTEAF
TRBV6-6	13	TRBJ1-1	ASSRRQGWNTEAF
TRBV7-9	12	TRBJ1-3	ASSLAAAGNTIY
TRBV6-5	11	TRBJ1-4	ASSYFGEEKLF
TRBV12-3/TRBV12-4	10	TRBJ1-3	ASTLSGNTIY
TRBV5-1	11	TRBJ1-6	ASSPTSNSPLH
TRBV5-5	15	TRBJ2-3	ASSLGPGRGRADTQY
TRBV6-5	9	TRBJ1-6	ASKSNSPLH
TRBV18	12	TRBJ2-7	ASSPSRGANEQY
TRBV5-4	14	TRBJ2-1	ASRADRLAAYNEQF
TRBV3-1/TRBV3-2	13	TRBJ2-7	ASATYGGPIHEQY
TRBV7-9	14	TRBJ1-5	ASSSGQGFGNQPQH
TRBV3-1/TRBV3-2	14	TRBJ1-2	ASSRFITGGIDGYT
TRBV6-5	13	TRBJ2-6	ASSSQGAGANVLT
TRBV9	14	TRBJ2-2	ASSVVAAPNTGELF
TRBV11-2	15	TRBJ1-2	ASSLDVGRGAFYGYT
TRBV5-6	12	TRBJ1-5	ASSSRGSNQPQH
TRBV5-1	13	TRBJ1-5	ASSLWGGGNQPQH
TRBV7-2	14	TRBJ2-7	ASSSQIAGGFNEQY
TRBV11-2	13	TRBJ2-1	ASSPSLGSYNEQF
TRBV24-1	13	TRBJ1-5	ATSDPYSSNQPQH
TRBV19	14	TRBJ1-1	ASSHPGGRGSTEAF
TRBV19	14	TRBJ1-6	ASRPDAGMGNSPLH
TRBV19	13	TRBJ2-7	ASSPLAGASYEQY
TRBV10-3	12	TRBJ1-2	AISELQENYGYT
TRBV19	12	TRBJ2-7	ASSIEAGEYEQY
TRBV19	13	TRBJ1-2	ASSLGGQGGFGYT
TRBV14	12	TRBJ2-3	ASSQDSGGFTQY
TRBV29-1	10	TRBJ1-2	SVEVRENGYT
TRBV6-5	12	TRBJ2-7	ASETLGQTYEQY
TRBV19	11	TRBJ2-1	ATGQGNYNEQF
TRBV14	14	TRBJ2-1	ASSQQRTNMYNEQF
TRBV7-9	13	TRBJ2-3	ASSLSADRTDTQY
TRBV11-1	14	TRBJ1-1	ASSLSRSSLNTEAF
TRBV27	12	TRBJ1-2	ASSPAAVFYGYT
TRBV7-9	12	TRBJ1-1	ASSYPVRDGEAF
TRBV28	12	TRBJ1-1	ASSFRNGGTEAF